This record concerns one T cell receptor (beta chain) sequence. This entry comes from a study of cytomegalovirus exposure and HLA in healthy donors. Vbeta (60) and Jbeta (13) primers were used in the PCR. Method: immunoSEQ multiplex PCR; TCRdb's copy keeps in-frame clones and lacks some. The sample yields approximately 180,000 clones, around 81% seen once. This CDR3 region has 14 residues. The V end lost 3 bases, the J end lost 1 base, and 8 bases lay between the germline ends. The germline V gene encodes CDR1 LNHNV and CDR2 YYDKDF (reference sequence). What was sequenced was PBMCs. The sequence was collected from a young man in good health and CMV-seronegative. V is TRBV15 and J is TRBJ2-3; possibly TRBD2 for D (5 bases). The DNA for the CDR3 is TGTGCCACCAGCAGGGATAGCGGCACAGATACGCAGTATTTT. Translated, it gives CATSRDSGTDTQYF.